These 25 T cell receptor beta chains originate from one sample sequenced in a study of response to subunit inactivated influenza vaccine. TCRdb itself ran the RT-PCR reads through MiXCR, one entry per CDR3 protein. The sample has about 540,000 distinct CDR3 sequences; around 25% are singletons. The same data also contributed to another study, on T cells expressing NK-cell markers. Per that study: Beta-chain TCR cDNA was generated via 5'RACE template switching with UMIs.

The sequenced sample was CD4+ T cells sorted from PBMCs, obtained about 11 days after vaccination. These TCRs come from a man in his fifties or sixties who received an inactivated influenza vaccine.

This clonotype came up once. This sequence joins TRBV15 and TRBJ2-1, with D unresolved. The CDR3 covers 15 residues. V lost 2 bases and J 3 bases, leaving 11 bases between the germline ends. Germline lookup yields CDR1 LNHNV and CDR2 YYDKDF (reference sequence). This CDR3 reads CATSRNRKNYNEQFF. The CDR3 DNA reads TGTGCCACCAGCAGAAACAGAAAAAACTACAATGAGCAGTTCTTC.

The chain has TRBV7-2 and TRBJ1-5; no clear D gene. CDR1 is SGHTA and CDR2 is FQGNSA in the germline V gene. Trimming left V 1 base short and J 4 bases short, with 11 bases between. The CDR3 loop spans 15 amino acids. CDR3 nucleotide sequence: TGTGCCAGCAGCTTAGGGGCCAGTGGTAATCAGCCCCAGCATTTT. This codes for CASSLGASGNQPQHF.

This clonotype has a handful of counts. The V gene is TRBV20-1, the J gene TRBJ2-1; no clear D. The CDR3 contains 9 residues. Trimming took off 5 bases at V and 7 bases at J, with 3 bases between the two ends. CDR1 and CDR2 from the germline V gene are DFQATT and SNEGSKA (reference sequence). CDR3 DNA: TGCAGTGCTGATAATGAGCAGTTCTTC. Protein product: CSADNEQFF.

A few counts support this clonotype. The V and J genes are TRBV20-1 and TRBJ2-7; D not resolved. Germline lookup yields CDR1 DFQATT and CDR2 SNEGSKA (reference sequence). CDR3 length: 11 residues. V gave up 1 base and J gave up 7 bases, with 8 bases separating them. In nucleotides, the CDR3 is TGCAGTGCTAGAGTTCAGGTTGAGCAGTACTTC. Its translation: CSARVQVEQYF.

The chain joins TRBV7-2 to TRBJ2-5, with D perhaps assigned TRBD1 or TRBD2 (7 bases each). This CDR3 region has 16 residues. V lost 5 bases, J lost 1 base, and 17 bases lay in between. Germline V lookup: CDR1 SGHTA, CDR2 FQGNSA. CDR3 protein: CASSPGGAGFQETQYF. CDR3 nucleotide sequence: TGTGCCAGCAGCCCAGGGGGGGCGGGGTTCCAAGAGACCCAGTACTTC.

The chain couples TRBV7-7 to TRBJ2-2; D not certain. Trimming shortened V by 7 bases and J by 8 bases, and 14 bases separated the two germline ends. The CDR3 covers 13 residues. Per germline, CDR1 SSHAT and CDR2 FNYEAQ (reference sequence). The CDR3 spells CASTPGPLGELFF. In nucleotides, the CDR3 is TGTGCCAGCACCCCGGGTCCTCTGGGGGAGCTGTTTTTT. The full variable domain, rest sourced from reference TRBV7-7 and TRBJ2-2, is GAGVSQSPRYKVTKRGQDVTLRCDPISSHATLYWYQQALGQGPEFLTYFNYEAQPDKSGLPSDRFSAERPEGSISTLTIQRTEQRDSAMYRCASTPGPLGELFFGEGSRLTVL.

This clonotype was counted only a few times. The chain recombines TRBV5-6 with TRBJ1-4; no clear D gene. The germline V gene has CDR1 SGHDT and CDR2 YYEEEE. This CDR3 has 15 amino acids. V gave up 5 bases and J gave up 0 bases, with 11 bases separating them. CDR3 in amino acids: CASRLQVATNEKLFF. CDR3 nucleotide sequence: TGTGCCAGCAGACTCCAGGTTGCAACTAATGAAAAACTGTTTTTT. The variable domain in full, with the rest retrieved from reference TRBV5-6 and TRBJ1-4, is DAGVTQSPTHLIKTRGQQVTLRCSPKSGHDTVSWYQQALGQGPQFIFQYYEEEERQRGNFPDRFSGHQFPNYSSELNVNALLLGDSALYLCASRLQVATNEKLFFGSGTQLSVL.

This clonotype was counted a few times. The rearrangement uses TRBV12-3 or TRBV12-4 and TRBJ2-2; D might be TRBD1 or TRBD2, each matching 5 bases. Trimming shortened V by 6 bases and J by 6 bases, and 23 bases separated the two germline ends. This CDR3 has 17 residues. CDR3 protein: CASSPMAGANPSGELFF. The DNA of the CDR3 is TGTGCCAGCAGCCCAATGGCCGGGGCGAACCCCTCCGGGGAGCTGTTTTTT.

This chain joins TRBV3-1 and TRBJ1-3; no clear D gene. This CDR3 spans 15 amino acids. Germline CDR1 and CDR2: LGHDT and YNNKEL (reference sequence). Trimming removed 1 base from V and 3 bases from J, with 10 bases in between. CDR3 protein: CASSQVLSGGNTIYF. CDR3 DNA sequence: TGTGCCAGCAGCCAAGTTTTATCTGGTGGAAACACCATATATTTT.

This clonotype was counted a few times. The CDR3 loop is CSARSTSRERNEQFF. CDR3 nucleotides: TGCAGTGCTAGGTCCACCTCAAGGGAGAGGAATGAGCAGTTCTTC. The V call is TRBV20-1, the J call TRBJ2-1, with D perhaps TRBD2 (5 bases). This CDR3 has 15 amino acids. CDR1 is DFQATT and CDR2 is SNEGSKA in the germline V gene (reference sequence). The ends were cut back, 3 bases at V and 7 bases at J, with 19 bases in the middle.

The CDR3 loop reads CASSVTGVSYEQYF. CDR3 bases: TGTGCCAGCAGCGTCACAGGGGTCTCCTACGAGCAGTACTTC. V is TRBV7-2 and J is TRBJ2-7; TRBD1 matches 7 bases. The germline V gene encodes CDR1 SGHTA and CDR2 FQGNSA. J gave up 0 bases and V 5 bases, and 4 bases lay outside the gene matches. This CDR3 has 14 amino acids.

J is TRBJ1-6 and V is TRBV5-6; tentative D call: TRBD1 (5 bases). From germline, CDR1 is SGHDT and CDR2 YYEEEE. V gave up 1 base and J gave up 13 bases, with 24 bases separating them. The CDR3 contains 17 residues. CDR3 sequence reads: CASSLTGTGTGVKPLHF. CDR3 in DNA: TGTGCCAGCAGCTTGACTGGAACCGGGACGGGGGTAAAGCCCCTCCACTTT.

The gene calls are TRBV7-9 and TRBJ2-5, with D possibly TRBD1 on 6 matching bases. Germline loops: CDR1 SEHNR, CDR2 FQNEAQ (reference sequence). Trimming took 0 bases from V and 5 from J, leaving 13 bases between them. The CDR3 runs to 15 residues. CDR3 in DNA: TGTGCCAGCAGCTTAGCCTTGCAGGGGCGGGAGACCCAGTACTTC. It encodes CASSLALQGRETQYF.

The rearrangement links TRBV10-3 to TRBJ1-1; D perhaps matches TRBD1 (6 bases). V lost 0 bases to trimming and J lost 4 bases, with 12 bases between them. The CDR3 sequence is 15 residues long. The germline V gene has CDR1 ENHRY and CDR2 SYGVKD. Written as DNA, the CDR3 is TGTGCCATCAGTGAGTCCCCAGGGGTGGCCACTGAAGCTTTCTTT. It yields the protein CAISESPGVATEAFF.

This clonotype was counted a few times. The V call is TRBV20-1, the J call TRBJ1-6; D possibly corresponds to TRBD1 (5 bases). Trimming removed 3 bases at V and 6 bases at J, with 9 bases between. CDR1 and CDR2 from the germline V gene are DFQATT and SNEGSKA (reference sequence). CDR3 size: 13 residues. CDR3 sequence: CSASETVNSPLHF. CDR3 nucleotides: TGCAGTGCTAGTGAGACAGTTAATTCACCCCTCCACTTT.

This rearrangement joins TRBV5-1 to TRBJ2-7, with TRBD2 as a possible D gene (5 bases). The germline gives CDR1 SGHRS, CDR2 YFSETQ. The CDR3 runs to 16 residues. V was clipped by 1 base and J by 0 bases, with 14 bases between them. In nucleotides, the CDR3 is TGCGCCAGCAGCTTGCAGACGGGGTTGGCCTCCTACGAGCAGTACTTC. Its protein is CASSLQTGLASYEQYF.

The chain recombines TRBV20-1 with TRBJ2-3; TRBD2 matches 9 bases. The CDR3 totals 14 residues. V was clipped by 2 bases and J by 4 bases; unmatched bases: 4. Germline V gene lookup returns CDR1 DFQATT and CDR2 SNEGSKA (reference sequence). Written as DNA, the CDR3 is TGCAGTGCTAGAACCAGCGGGGGGCCAGATACGCAGTATTTT. Encoded protein: CSARTSGGPDTQYF.

V is TRBV28 and J is TRBJ2-3; weak D call: TRBD2 (7 bases). From germline, CDR1 is MDHEN and CDR2 SYDVKM. Trimming removed 1 base at V and 5 bases at J, with 10 bases between. The CDR3 extends over 14 amino acids. The CDR3 nucleotides read TGTGCCAGCAGTTTATACGGGGGGCAAGATACGCAGTATTTT. Its translation is CASSLYGGQDTQYF.

The chain couples TRBV20-1 to TRBJ2-5; 9 positions agree with TRBD1. V dropped 4 bases and J dropped 4; count of bases not matched to a gene: 7. In germline, CDR1 is DFQATT, CDR2 SNEGSKA (reference sequence). The CDR3 sequence is 14 residues long. CDR3 loop: CSAINRGLGETQYF. The CDR3 region has the DNA TGCAGTGCTATCAACAGGGGGCTGGGAGAGACCCAGTACTTC.

At least ten counts were recorded for this clonotype. This sequence joins TRBV5-1 and TRBJ2-7; 11 positions agree with TRBD2. V was pared by 1 base and J by 0 bases, with 0 bases of the junction left unmatched. Germline CDR1 reads SGHRS; CDR2 reads YFSETQ. This CDR3 spans 15 amino acids. For the CDR3, the DNA is TGCGCCAGCAGCTTGACTAGCGGGAGCTCCTACGAGCAGTACTTC. This sequence encodes CASSLTSGSSYEQYF.

The chain recombines TRBV5-6 with TRBJ2-3, with D tentatively TRBD2 (6 bases). Trimming stripped 1 base from V and 2 bases from J, with 14 bases between. The V gene's germline CDR1 is SGHDT and CDR2 YYEEEE. This CDR3 is built from 16 residues. CDR3 sequence reads: CASSLRDWPNTDTQYF. In DNA, the CDR3 is TGTGCCAGCAGCTTGAGGGACTGGCCTAACACAGATACGCAGTATTTT.

This clonotype occurred a few times. J is TRBJ2-7 and V is TRBV28, with no clear D. There are 14 residues in the CDR3. Germline V CDR1 and CDR2: MDHEN, SYDVKM. V gave up 3 bases and J gave up 1 base, with 10 bases separating them. This CDR3 reads CASSFQAASYEQYF. The DNA of the CDR3 is TGTGCCAGCAGTTTCCAGGCAGCTTCCTACGAGCAGTACTTC. The full variable domain, its missing parts supplied by reference TRBV28 and TRBJ2-7, is DVKVTQSSRYLVKRTGEKVFLECVQDMDHENMFWYRQDPGLGLRLIYFSYDVKMKEKGDIPEGYSVSREKKERFSLILESASTNQTSMYLCASSFQAASYEQYFGPGTRLTVT.

The chain links TRBV20-1 to TRBJ1-6; 7 bases line up with TRBD1. The CDR3 contains 14 residues. With 6 bases clipped from V and 6 bases from J, the junction kept 8 bases outside the gene matches. Per germline, CDR1 DFQATT and CDR2 SNEGSKA (reference sequence). The CDR3 loop is CSARSEGANSPLHF. In DNA form, the CDR3 reads TGCAGTGCCCGTTCGGAGGGGGCTAATTCACCCCTCCACTTT.

This chain connects TRBV12-3 or TRBV12-4 to TRBJ1-2; D is possibly TRBD1 (6 bases). This CDR3 is 15 amino acids long. Trimming removed 5 bases at V and 9 bases at J, with 22 bases between. The CDR3 protein is CASSIHGQTPLSYTF. The CDR3 nucleotides are TGTGCCAGCAGTATACACGGACAGACGCCTTTGAGCTACACCTTC.

The table lists this clonotype with a few counts. CDR3 nucleotides: TGCAGTGCTAACCCGTTCGAGCAGTACTTC. Amino acids: CSANPFEQYF. The genes are TRBV20-1 and TRBJ2-7, with D unclear. V gave up 4 bases and J gave up 6 bases, with 7 bases separating them. The CDR3 has 10 residues. Germline CDR1 and CDR2: DFQATT and SNEGSKA (reference sequence).